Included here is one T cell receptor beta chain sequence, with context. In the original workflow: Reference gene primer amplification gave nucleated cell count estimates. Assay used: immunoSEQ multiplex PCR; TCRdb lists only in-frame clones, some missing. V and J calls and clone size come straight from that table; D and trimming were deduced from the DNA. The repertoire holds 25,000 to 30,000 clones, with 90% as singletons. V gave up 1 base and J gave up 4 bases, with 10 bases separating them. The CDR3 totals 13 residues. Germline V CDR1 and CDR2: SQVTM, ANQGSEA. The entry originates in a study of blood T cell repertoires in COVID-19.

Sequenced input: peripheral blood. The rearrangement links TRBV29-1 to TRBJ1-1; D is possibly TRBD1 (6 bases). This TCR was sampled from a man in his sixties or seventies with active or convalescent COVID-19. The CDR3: CSVEGTEGTEAFF. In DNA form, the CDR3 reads TGCAGCGTTGAAGGGACAGAGGGCACTGAAGCTTTCTTT.